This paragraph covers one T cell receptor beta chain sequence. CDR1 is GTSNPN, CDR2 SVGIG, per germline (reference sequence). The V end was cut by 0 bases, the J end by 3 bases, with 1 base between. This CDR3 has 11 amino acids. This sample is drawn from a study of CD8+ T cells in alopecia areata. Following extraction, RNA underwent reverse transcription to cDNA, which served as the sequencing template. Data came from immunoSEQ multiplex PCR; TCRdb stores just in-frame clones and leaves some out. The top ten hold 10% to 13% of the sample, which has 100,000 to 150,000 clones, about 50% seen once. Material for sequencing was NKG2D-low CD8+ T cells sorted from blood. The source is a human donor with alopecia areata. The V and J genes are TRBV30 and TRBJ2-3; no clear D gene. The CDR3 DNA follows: TGTGCCTGGAGTGTAACAGATACGCAGTATTTT. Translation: CAWSVTDTQYF.